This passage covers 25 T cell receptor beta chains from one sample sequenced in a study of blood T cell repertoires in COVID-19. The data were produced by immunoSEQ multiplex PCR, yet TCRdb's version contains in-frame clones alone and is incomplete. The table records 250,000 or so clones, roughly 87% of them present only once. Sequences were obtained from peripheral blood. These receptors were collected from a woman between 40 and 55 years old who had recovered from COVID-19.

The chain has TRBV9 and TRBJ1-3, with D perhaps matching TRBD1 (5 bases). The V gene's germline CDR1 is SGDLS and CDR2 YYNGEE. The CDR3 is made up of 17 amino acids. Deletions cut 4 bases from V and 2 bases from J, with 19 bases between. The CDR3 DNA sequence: TGTGCCAGCAGCCCGCGTGCGGGGGAGTTACCTGGAAACACCATATATTTT. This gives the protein CASSPRAGELPGNTIYF.

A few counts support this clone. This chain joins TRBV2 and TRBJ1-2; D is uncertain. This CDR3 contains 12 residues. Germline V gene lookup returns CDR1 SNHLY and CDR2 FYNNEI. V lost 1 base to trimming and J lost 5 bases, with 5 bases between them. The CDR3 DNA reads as TGTGCCAGCAGTGAAGACGGGTATGGCTACACCTTC. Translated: CASSEDGYGYTF. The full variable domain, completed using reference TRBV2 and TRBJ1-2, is EPEVTQTPSHQVTQMGQEVILRCVPISNHLYFYWYRQILGQKVEFLVSFYNNEISEKSEIFDDQFSVERPDGSNFTLKIRSTKLEDSAMYFCASSEDGYGYTFGSGTRLTVV.

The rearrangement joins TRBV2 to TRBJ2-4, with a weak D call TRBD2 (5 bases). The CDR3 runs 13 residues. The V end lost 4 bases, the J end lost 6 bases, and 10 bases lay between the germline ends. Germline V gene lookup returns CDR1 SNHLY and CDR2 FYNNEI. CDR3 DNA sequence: TGTGCCAGCAGTGTCGAGGGCCTAAACATTCAGTACTTC. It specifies CASSVEGLNIQYF.

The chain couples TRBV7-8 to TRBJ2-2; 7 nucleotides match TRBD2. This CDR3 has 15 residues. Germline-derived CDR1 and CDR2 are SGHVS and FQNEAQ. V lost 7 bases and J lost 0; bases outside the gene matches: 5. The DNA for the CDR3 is TGTGCCAGCACCCGGGACTACCCGAACACCGGGGAGCTGTTTTTT. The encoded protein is CASTRDYPNTGELFF.

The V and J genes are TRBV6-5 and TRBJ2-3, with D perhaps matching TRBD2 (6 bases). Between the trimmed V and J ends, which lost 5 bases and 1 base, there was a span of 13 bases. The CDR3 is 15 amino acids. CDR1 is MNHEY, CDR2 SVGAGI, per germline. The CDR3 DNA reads TGTGCCAGCAGTAACGCGGGATTCCGCACAGATACGCAGTATTTT. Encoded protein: CASSNAGFRTDTQYF.

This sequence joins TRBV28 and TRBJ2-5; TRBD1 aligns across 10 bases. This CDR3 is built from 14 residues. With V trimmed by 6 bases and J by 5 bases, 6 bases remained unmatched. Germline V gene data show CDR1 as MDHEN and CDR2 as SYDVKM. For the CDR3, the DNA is TGTGCCAGCAGAGAGACAGGGGGCTATGAGACCCAGTACTTC. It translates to CASRETGGYETQYF.

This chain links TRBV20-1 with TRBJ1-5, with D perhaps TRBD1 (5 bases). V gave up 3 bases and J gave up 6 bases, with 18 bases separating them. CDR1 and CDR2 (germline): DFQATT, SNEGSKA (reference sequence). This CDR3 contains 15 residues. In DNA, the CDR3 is TGCAGTGCTAGTCTCCCCGGGACCGGGGGTCAGCCCCAGCATTTT. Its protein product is CSASLPGTGGQPQHF.

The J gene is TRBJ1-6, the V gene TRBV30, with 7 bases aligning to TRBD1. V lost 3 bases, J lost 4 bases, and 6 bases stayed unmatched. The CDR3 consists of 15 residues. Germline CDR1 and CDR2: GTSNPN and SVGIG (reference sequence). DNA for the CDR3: TGTGCCTGGAGCGCCAAGGGACAGTATAATTCACCCCTCCACTTT. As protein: CAWSAKGQYNSPLHF.

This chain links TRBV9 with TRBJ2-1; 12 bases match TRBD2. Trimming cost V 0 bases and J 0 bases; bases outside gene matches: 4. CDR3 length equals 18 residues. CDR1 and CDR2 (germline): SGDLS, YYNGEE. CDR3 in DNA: TGTGCCAGCAGCGTAGCAACTAGCGGGGGGTTCTCCTACAATGAGCAGTTCTTC. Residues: CASSVATSGGFSYNEQFF.

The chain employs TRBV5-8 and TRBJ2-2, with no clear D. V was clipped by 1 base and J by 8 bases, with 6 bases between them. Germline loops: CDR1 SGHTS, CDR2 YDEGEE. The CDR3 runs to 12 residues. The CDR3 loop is CASSLLVGELFF. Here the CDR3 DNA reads TGTGCCAGCAGCTTGCTTGTTGGGGAGCTGTTTTTT.

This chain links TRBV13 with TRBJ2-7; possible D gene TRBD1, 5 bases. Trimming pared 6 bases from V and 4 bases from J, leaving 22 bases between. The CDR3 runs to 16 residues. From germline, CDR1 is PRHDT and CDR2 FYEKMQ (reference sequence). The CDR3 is CASRERDSGGGYEQYF. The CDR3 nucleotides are TGTGCCAGCAGAGAAAGAGACAGTGGCGGTGGGTACGAGCAGTACTTC.

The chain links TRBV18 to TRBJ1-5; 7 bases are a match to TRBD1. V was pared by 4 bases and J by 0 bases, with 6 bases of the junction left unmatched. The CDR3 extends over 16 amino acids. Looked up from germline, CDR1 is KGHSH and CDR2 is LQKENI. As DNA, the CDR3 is TGTGCCAGCTCACGGGACAGCACCAATAGCAATCAGCCCCAGCATTTT. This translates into CASSRDSTNSNQPQHF.

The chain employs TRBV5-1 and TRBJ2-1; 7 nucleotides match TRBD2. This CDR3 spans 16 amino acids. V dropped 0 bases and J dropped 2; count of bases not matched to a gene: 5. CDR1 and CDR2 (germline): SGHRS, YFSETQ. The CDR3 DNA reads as TGCGCCAGCAGCTTGGCCAGGGACTATACCTACAATGAGCAGTTCTTC. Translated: CASSLARDYTYNEQFF.

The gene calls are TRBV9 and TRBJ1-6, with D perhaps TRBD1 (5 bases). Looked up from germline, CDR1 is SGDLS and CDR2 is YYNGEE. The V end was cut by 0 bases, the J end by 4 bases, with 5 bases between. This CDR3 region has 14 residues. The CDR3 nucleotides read TGTGCCAGCAGCGTAGGACAGTATAATTCACCCCTCCACTTT. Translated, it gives CASSVGQYNSPLHF.

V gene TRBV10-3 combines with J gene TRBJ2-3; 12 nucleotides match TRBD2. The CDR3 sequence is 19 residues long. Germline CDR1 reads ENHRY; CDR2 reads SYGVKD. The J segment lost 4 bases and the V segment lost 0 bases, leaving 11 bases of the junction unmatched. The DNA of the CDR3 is TGTGCCATCAGTGAGTCGATGGCTAGCGGGGGGGCCTTTTCAGATACGCAGTATTTT. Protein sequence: CAISESMASGGAFSDTQYF.

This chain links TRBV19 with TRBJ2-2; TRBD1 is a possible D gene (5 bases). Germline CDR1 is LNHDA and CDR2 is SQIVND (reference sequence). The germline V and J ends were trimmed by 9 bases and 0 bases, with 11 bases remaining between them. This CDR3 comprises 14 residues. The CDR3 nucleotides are TGTGCCAGCATTAGGGGCCCGAACACCGGGGAGCTGTTTTTT. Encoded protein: CASIRGPNTGELFF.

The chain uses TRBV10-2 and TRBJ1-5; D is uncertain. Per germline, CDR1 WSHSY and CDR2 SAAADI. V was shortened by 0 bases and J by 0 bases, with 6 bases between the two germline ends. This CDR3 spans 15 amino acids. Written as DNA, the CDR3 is TGCGCCAGCAGTGAGTCGATCAGTAGCAATCAGCCCCAGCATTTT. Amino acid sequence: CASSESISSNQPQHF.

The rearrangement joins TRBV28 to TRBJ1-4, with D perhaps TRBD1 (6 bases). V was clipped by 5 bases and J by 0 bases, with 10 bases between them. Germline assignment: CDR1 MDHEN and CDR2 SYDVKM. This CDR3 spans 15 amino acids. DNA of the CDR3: TGTGCCAGCAGTCTACAGGGAGCAACTAATGAAAAACTGTTTTTT. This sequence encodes CASSLQGATNEKLFF.

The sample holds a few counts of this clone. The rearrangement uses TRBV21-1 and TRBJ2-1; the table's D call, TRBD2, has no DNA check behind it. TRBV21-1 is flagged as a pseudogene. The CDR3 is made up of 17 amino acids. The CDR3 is CASSSLIAGETYNEQFF. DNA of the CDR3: TGTGCCAGCAGCTCCTTGATAGCGGGGGAAACCTACAATGAGCAGTTCTTC.

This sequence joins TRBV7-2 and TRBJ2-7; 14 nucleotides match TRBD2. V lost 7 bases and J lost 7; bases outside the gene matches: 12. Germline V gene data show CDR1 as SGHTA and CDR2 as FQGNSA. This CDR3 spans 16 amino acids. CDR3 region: CASIERGLAGGREQYV. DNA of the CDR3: TGTGCCAGCATCGAACGCGGACTAGCGGGAGGAAGAGAGCAGTACGTC.

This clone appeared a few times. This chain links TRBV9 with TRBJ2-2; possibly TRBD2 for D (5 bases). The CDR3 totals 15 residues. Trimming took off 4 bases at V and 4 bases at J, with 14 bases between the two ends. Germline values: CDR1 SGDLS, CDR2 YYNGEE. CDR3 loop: CASSPRGATTGELFF. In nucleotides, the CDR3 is TGTGCCAGCAGCCCCCGGGGTGCCACCACCGGGGAGCTGTTTTTT.

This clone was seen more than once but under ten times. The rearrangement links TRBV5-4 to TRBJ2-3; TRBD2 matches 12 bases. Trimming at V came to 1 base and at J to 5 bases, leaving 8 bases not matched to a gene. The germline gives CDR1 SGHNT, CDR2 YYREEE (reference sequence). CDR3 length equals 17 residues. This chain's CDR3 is CASSLSLAGGLGDTQYF. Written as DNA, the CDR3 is TGTGCCAGCAGCTTGTCTCTAGCGGGGGGGCTTGGAGATACGCAGTATTTT.

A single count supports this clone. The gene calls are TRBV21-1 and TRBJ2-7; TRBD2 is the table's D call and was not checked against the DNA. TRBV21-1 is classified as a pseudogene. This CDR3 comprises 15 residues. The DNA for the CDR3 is TGTGCCAGGTTGCCGACCGGGACTCCACTCTACGAGCAGTACGTC. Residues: CARLPTGTPLYEQYV.

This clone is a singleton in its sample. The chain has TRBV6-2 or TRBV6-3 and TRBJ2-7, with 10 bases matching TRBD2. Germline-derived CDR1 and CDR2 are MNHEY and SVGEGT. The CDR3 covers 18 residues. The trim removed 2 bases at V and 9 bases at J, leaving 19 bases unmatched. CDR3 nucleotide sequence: TGTGCCAGCAGTTACGGGGTAGCGGGAGGATCCCCCCCGTATGGGCAGTACGTC. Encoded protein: CASSYGVAGGSPPYGQYV.

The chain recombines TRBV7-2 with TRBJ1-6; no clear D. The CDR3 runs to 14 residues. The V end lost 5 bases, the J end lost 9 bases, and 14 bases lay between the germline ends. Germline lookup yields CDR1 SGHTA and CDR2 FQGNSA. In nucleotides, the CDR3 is TGTGCCAGCAGCGCGGCAGCCATGGGTTCACCCCTCCACTTT. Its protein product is CASSAAAMGSPLHF.